The 9 T cell receptor beta chains listed next were all sequenced from one sample in a study of blood T cell repertoires in COVID-19 (TCRdb year 2020). Receptor amplification or capture employed the immunoSEQ multiplex PCR assay. The table comes from immuneACCESS by way of TCRdb, which keeps in-frame sequences with V and J called. Part of the clones is missing from these tables; in studies checked, under half for an unresolved V gene and the rest for unknown reasons. The sample table holds more than 100,000 clones, of which roughly 80% were seen once. Of the sample, about 1.5% is held by the ten largest clones. Sequenced sample: peripheral blood. These receptors all stem from a man in his fifties or sixties with acute or convalescent COVID-19.

The chain carries TRBV5-1 and TRBJ2-1; maybe TRBD1 (5 bases). V shed 0 bases and J shed 4 bases, with 8 bases lying between them. The CDR3 runs 14 residues. The germline V gene encodes CDR1 SGHRS and CDR2 YFSETQ. The CDR3 loop is CASSLVQGYNEQFF. CDR3 DNA sequence: TGCGCCAGCAGCTTGGTTCAGGGATACAATGAGCAGTTCTTC.

This clone has just one count. V gene TRBV27 combines with J gene TRBJ2-5, with 9 bases matching TRBD1. This CDR3 comprises 14 residues. Germline V CDR1 and CDR2: MNHEY, SMNVEV (reference sequence). With 2 bases clipped from V and 4 bases from J, the junction kept 2 bases outside the gene matches. Written as DNA, the CDR3 is TGTGCCAGCAGTTTAGACAGGGGGTCAGAGACCCAGTACTTC. It codes for CASSLDRGSETQYF.

The rearrangement uses TRBV18 and TRBJ1-5; 7 bases line up with TRBD1. In germline, CDR1 is KGHSH, CDR2 LQKENI. Trimming took 6 bases from V and 4 from J; bases not matched to a gene: 9. The CDR3 extends over 15 amino acids. CDR3 nucleotides: TGTGCCAGCTCGCCGGGGGCAGGGGGAAATCAGCCCCAGCATTTT. It translates to CASSPGAGGNQPQHF.

V gene TRBV21-1 combines with J gene TRBJ1-5; the D call of TRBD1 is as the table states it, not checked on the DNA. TRBV21-1 is a pseudogene locus. This CDR3 comprises 18 residues. CDR3 DNA: TGTGCCAGCAGCAAAATGAGGGTACAGGGCCACTCGGGTCAGCCCCAGCATTTT. The encoded protein is CASSKMRVQGHSGQPQHF.

V gene TRBV30 combines with J gene TRBJ2-3; 10 bases agree with TRBD2. The J segment lost 5 bases and the V segment lost 0 bases, leaving 5 bases of the junction unmatched. The CDR3 has 15 amino acids. CDR1 is GTSNPN and CDR2 is SVGIG in the germline V gene (reference sequence). In nucleotides, the CDR3 is TGTGCCTGGAGTGTACAAAGCGGGGGGGGAGATACGCAGTATTTT. It encodes CAWSVQSGGGDTQYF.

The chain uses TRBV3-1 (or the pseudogene TRBV3-2) and TRBJ1-1; tentatively, D is TRBD1 (6 bases). From germline, CDR1 is LGHDT and CDR2 YNNKEL (reference sequence). The CDR3 covers 14 residues. The germline V and J ends were trimmed by 1 base and 1 base, with 7 bases remaining between them. The CDR3 bases are TGTGCCAGCAGCCAAGTACAGGGGAACACTGAAGCTTTCTTT. It encodes CASSQVQGNTEAFF.

This chain joins TRBV19 and TRBJ2-2; 10 positions agree with TRBD1. Germline V lookup: CDR1 LNHDA, CDR2 SQIVND (reference sequence). This CDR3 has 16 amino acids. J lost 5 bases, V lost 4 bases, and 7 bases had no gene match. The CDR3 DNA reads as TGTGCCAGTAGTACGACAGGGGGCTTCTTGACCGGGGAGCTGTTTTTT. As protein: CASSTTGGFLTGELFF. The variable domain in full, with the rest retrieved from reference TRBV19 and TRBJ2-2, is DGGITQSPKYLFRKEGQNVTLSCEQNLNHDAMYWYRQDPGQGLRLIYYSQIVNDFQKGDIAEGYSVSREKKESFPLTVTSAQKNPTAFYLCASSTTGGFLTGELFFGEGSRLTVL.

This clone was observed once. V is TRBV11-2 and J is TRBJ2-1; D remains unclear. CDR3 length: 13 residues. Germline V gene sequence: CDR1 SGHAT, CDR2 FQNNGV. The V end lost 3 bases, the J end lost 6 bases, and 9 bases lay between the germline ends. The CDR3 protein is CASSFLTGNEQFF. The CDR3 nucleotides are TGTGCCAGCAGCTTTCTGACGGGCAATGAGCAGTTCTTC.

This chain uses TRBV19 with TRBJ2-7; TRBD1 aligns across 7 bases. The V segment lost 8 bases and the J segment 0 bases; nucleotides outside the gene matches: 7. The CDR3 spans 14 residues. The V gene's germline CDR1 is LNHDA and CDR2 SQIVND (reference sequence). The CDR3 loop reads CASRLTGTSYEQYF. The CDR3 bases are TGTGCCAGTCGATTGACAGGGACCTCCTACGAGCAGTACTTC. Variable domain in full (rest from reference TRBV19 and TRBJ2-7): DGGITQSPKYLFRKEGQNVTLSCEQNLNHDAMYWYRQDPGQGLRLIYYSQIVNDFQKGDIAEGYSVSREKKESFPLTVTSAQKNPTAFYLCASRLTGTSYEQYFGPGTRLTVT.